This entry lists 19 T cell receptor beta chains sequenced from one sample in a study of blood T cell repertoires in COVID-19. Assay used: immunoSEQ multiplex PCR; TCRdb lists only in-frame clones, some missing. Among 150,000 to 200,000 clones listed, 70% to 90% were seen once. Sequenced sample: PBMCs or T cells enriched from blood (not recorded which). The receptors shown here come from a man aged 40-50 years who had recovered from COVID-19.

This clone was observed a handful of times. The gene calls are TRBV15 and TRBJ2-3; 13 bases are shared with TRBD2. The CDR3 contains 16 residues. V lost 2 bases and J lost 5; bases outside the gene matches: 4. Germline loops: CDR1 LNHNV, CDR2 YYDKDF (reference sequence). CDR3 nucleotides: TGTGCCACCAGCAGAAGCACTAGCGGGGGGGTAGATACGCAGTATTTT. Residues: CATSRSTSGGVDTQYF.

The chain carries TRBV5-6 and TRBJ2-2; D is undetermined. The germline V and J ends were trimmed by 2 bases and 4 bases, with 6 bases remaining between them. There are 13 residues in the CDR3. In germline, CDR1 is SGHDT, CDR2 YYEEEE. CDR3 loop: CASSFEITGELFF. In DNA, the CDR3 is TGTGCCAGCAGCTTTGAGATCACCGGGGAGCTGTTTTTT.

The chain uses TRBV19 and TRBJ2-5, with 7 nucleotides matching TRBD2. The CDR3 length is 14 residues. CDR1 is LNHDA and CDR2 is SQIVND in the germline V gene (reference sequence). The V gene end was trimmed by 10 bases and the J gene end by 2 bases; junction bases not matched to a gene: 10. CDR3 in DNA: TGTGCCACCGCCGACGGGACTAAACAAGAGACCCAGTACTTC. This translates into CATADGTKQETQYF.

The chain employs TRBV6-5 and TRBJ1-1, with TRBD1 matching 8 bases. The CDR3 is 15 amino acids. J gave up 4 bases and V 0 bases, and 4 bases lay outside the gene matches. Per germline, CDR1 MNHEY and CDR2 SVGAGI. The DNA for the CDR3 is TGTGCCAGCAGTTACTCGGACAGGGTCAGCACTGAAGCTTTCTTT. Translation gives CASSYSDRVSTEAFF.

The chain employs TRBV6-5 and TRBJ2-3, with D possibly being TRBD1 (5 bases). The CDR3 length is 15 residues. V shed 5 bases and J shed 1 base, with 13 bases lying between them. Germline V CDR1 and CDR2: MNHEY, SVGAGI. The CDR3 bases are TGTGCCAGCAGTATTAAAGACAGCGGCACAGATACGCAGTATTTT. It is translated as CASSIKDSGTDTQYF.

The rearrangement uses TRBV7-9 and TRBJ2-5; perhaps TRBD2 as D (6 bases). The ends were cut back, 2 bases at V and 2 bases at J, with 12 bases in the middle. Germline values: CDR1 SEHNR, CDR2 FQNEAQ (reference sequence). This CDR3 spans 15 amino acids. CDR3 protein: CASSLNAGTQETQYF. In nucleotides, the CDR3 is TGTGCCAGCAGCTTAAATGCGGGGACGCAAGAGACCCAGTACTTC.

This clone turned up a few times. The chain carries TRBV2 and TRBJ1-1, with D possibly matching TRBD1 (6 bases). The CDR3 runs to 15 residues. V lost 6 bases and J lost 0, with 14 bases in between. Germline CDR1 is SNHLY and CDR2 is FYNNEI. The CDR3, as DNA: TGTGCCAGCAGGAAGAGGGGGGGAATGAACACTGAAGCTTTCTTT. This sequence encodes CASRKRGGMNTEAFF.

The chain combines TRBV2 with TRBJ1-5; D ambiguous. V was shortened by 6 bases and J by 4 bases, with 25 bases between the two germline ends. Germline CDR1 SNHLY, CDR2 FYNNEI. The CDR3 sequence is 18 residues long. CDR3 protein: CASSLFVGSRRANQPQHF. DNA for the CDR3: TGTGCCAGCAGCCTCTTTGTCGGCTCCCGGAGGGCGAATCAGCCCCAGCATTTT.

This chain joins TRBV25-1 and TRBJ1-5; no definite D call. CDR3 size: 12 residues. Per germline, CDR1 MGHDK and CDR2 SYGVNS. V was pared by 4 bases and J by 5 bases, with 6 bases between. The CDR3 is CASSGGYQPQHF. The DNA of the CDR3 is TGTGCCAGCAGTGGAGGTTATCAGCCCCAGCATTTT.

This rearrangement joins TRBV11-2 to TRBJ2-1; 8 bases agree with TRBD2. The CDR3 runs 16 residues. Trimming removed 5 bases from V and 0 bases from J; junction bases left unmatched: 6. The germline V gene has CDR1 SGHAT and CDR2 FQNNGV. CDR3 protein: CASSRIGGASYNEQFF. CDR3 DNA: TGTGCCAGCAGCAGAATCGGGGGGGCCTCCTACAATGAGCAGTTCTTC.

The CDR3 spells CASRISTGNSPLHF. CDR3 sequence (DNA): TGTGCCAGCAGAATAAGCACAGGGAATTCACCCCTCCACTTT. This sequence joins TRBV7-8 and TRBJ1-6, with D tentatively TRBD1 (6 bases). Germline values: CDR1 SGHVS, CDR2 FQNEAQ. V was pared by 6 bases and J by 7 bases, with 13 bases between. The CDR3 totals 14 residues.

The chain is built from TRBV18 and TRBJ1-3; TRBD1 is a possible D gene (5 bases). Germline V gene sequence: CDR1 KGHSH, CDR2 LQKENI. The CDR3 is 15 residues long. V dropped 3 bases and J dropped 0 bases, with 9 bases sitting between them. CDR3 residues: CASSPTADSGNTIYF. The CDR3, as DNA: TGTGCCAGCTCACCGACAGCAGACTCTGGAAACACCATATATTTT.

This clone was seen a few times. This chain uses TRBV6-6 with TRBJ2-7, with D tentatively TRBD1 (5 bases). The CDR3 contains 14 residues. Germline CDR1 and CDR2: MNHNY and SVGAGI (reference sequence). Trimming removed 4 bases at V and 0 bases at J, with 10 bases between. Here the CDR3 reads CASSSGRGSYEQYF. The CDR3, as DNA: TGTGCCAGCAGTTCAGGAAGGGGCTCCTACGAGCAGTACTTC.

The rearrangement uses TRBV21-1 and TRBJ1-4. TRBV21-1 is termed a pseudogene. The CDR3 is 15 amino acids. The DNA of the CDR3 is TGTGCCAGCAGCAACCCCACGGGTCTGGGTGAAAAACTGTTTTTT. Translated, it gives CASSNPTGLGEKLFF.

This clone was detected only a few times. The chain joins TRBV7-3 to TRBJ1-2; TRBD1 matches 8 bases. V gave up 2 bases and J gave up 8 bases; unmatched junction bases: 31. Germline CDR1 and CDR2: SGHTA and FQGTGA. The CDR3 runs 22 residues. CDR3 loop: CASSLAVGQGAIHHPYITGYTF. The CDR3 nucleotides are TGTGCCAGCAGCTTAGCGGTCGGCCAGGGGGCTATCCACCACCCCTATATCACCGGCTACACCTTC.

The CDR3 nucleotides read TGCAGCGTCGCCGGGAGCAAAGAGAACTATGGCTACACCTTC. Protein product: CSVAGSKENYGYTF. V and J are TRBV29-1 and TRBJ1-2; no reliable D call. CDR1 and CDR2 from the germline V gene are SQVTM and ANQGSEA. With 6 bases removed from V and 2 bases from J, the gap between germline ends came to 16 bases. CDR3 size: 14 residues.

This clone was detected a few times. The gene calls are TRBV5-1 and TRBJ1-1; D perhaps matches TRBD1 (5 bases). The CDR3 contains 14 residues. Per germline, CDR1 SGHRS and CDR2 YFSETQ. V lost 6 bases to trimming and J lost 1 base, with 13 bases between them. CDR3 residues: CASTDQGGNTEAFF. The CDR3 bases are TGCGCCAGCACCGACCAGGGAGGGAACACTGAAGCTTTCTTT.

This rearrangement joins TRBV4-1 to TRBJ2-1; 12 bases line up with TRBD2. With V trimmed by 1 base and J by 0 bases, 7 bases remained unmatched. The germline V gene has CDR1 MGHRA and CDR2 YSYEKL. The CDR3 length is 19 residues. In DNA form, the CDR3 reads TGCGCCAGCAGCCAAGGTTGGACTAGCGGGGACAGCTCCTACAATGAGCAGTTCTTC. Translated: CASSQGWTSGDSSYNEQFF.

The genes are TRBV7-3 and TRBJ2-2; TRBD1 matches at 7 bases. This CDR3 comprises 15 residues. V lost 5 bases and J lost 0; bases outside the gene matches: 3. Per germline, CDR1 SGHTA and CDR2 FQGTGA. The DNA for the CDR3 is TGTGCCAGCAGCCCCGGGACAGCGAACACCGGGGAGCTGTTTTTT. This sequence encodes CASSPGTANTGELFF.